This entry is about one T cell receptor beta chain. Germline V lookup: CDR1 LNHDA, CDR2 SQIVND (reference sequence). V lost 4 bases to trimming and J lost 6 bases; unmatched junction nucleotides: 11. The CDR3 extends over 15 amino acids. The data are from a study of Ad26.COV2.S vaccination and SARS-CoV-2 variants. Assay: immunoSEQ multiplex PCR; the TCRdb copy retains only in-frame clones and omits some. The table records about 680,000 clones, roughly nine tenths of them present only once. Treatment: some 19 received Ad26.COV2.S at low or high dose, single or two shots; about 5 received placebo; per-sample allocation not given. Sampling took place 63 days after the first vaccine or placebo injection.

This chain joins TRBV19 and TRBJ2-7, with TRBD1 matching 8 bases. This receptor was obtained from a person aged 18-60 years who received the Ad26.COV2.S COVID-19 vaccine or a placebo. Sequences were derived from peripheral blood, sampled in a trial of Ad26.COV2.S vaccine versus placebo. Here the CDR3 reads CASSSRQGTSVEQYF. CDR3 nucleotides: TGTGCCAGTAGTAGTAGACAGGGGACGTCGGTCGAGCAGTACTTC.